This passage covers 11 T cell receptor beta chains from one sample sequenced in a study of blood T cell repertoires in COVID-19 (TCRdb year 2020). The library was produced with the immunoSEQ multiplex PCR assay. The immuneACCESS repertoire file appears here via TCRdb, limited to in-frame rearrangements. These files lack a portion of the clones; in checked studies, under half of the deficit traces to unresolved V genes, and the cause of the others is not known. The sample contains about 220,000 clones, roughly four fifths of them found a single time. The ten largest clones add up to 1.3% of the sample. The sequencing sample was made of PBMCs or T cells enriched from blood (not recorded which). These receptors came from a woman between 40 and 55 years old with acute COVID-19.

V gene TRBV6-5 combines with J gene TRBJ1-1, with TRBD1 as a possible D gene (5 bases). From germline, CDR1 is MNHEY and CDR2 SVGAGI. This CDR3 is 15 amino acids long. Trimming cost V 6 bases and J 1 base, with 15 bases left between them. This chain's CDR3 is CASSRGGRKNTEAFF. The CDR3 region has the DNA TGTGCCAGCAGCCGCGGGGGACGGAAGAACACTGAAGCTTTCTTT.

The chain carries TRBV2 and TRBJ1-1, with 7 bases fitting TRBD1. CDR3 length: 14 residues. CDR1 is SNHLY and CDR2 is FYNNEI in the germline V gene. V dropped 5 bases and J dropped 4; count of bases not matched to a gene: 7. The CDR3: CASSFRTGRTEAFF. Written as DNA, the CDR3 is TGTGCCAGCAGTTTTAGGACAGGCCGCACTGAAGCTTTCTTT.

The genes are TRBV12-3 or TRBV12-4 and TRBJ1-4; TRBD1 matches 7 bases. The J segment lost 7 bases and the V segment lost 5 bases, leaving 4 bases of the junction unmatched. This CDR3 comprises 13 residues. The CDR3 spells CASSPRTGEKLFF. As DNA, the CDR3 is TGTGCCAGCAGTCCGCGGACAGGTGAAAAACTGTTTTTT.

DNA for the CDR3: TGCGCCAGCAGCCCTCTAGCGGGGGGGACCCAGTACTTC. This codes for CASSPLAGGTQYF. This chain links TRBV5-1 with TRBJ2-5, with 11 bases fitting TRBD2. J lost 7 bases, V lost 4 bases, and 3 bases had no gene match. The CDR3 is made up of 13 amino acids. CDR1 and CDR2 from the germline V gene are SGHRS and YFSETQ.

This chain uses TRBV27 with TRBJ2-3; D not certain. V lost 2 bases and J 0 bases, leaving 15 bases between the germline ends. The CDR3 totals 17 residues. Per germline, CDR1 MNHEY and CDR2 SMNVEV (reference sequence). CDR3: CASSLPGKNASTDTQYF. As DNA, the CDR3 is TGTGCCAGCAGTTTACCTGGTAAGAACGCGAGCACAGATACGCAGTATTTT.

In DNA, the CDR3 is TGTGCCAGCTCACCACTCTCCGGGACTAGCGGGGGCACTGAGTTCTTC. Protein product: CASSPLSGTSGGTEFF. This chain uses TRBV18 with TRBJ2-1, with 14 bases identical to TRBD2. V trimming: 1 base; J trimming: 14 bases; junction bases outside the gene matches: 10. The CDR3 contains 16 residues. Germline CDR1 reads KGHSH; CDR2 reads LQKENI.

J is TRBJ2-7 and V is TRBV12-3 or TRBV12-4, with 7 bases identical to TRBD2. The length of the CDR3 is 13 residues. V lost 6 bases and J lost 6; bases outside the gene matches: 8. Here the CDR3 reads CASSPGWGGEQYF. CDR3 DNA sequence: TGTGCCAGCAGCCCCGGTTGGGGGGGCGAGCAGTACTTC.

The chain links TRBV10-3 to TRBJ1-2, with a tentative D call TRBD1 (5 bases). Germline V lookup: CDR1 ENHRY, CDR2 SYGVKD. With 6 bases removed from V and 5 bases from J, the gap between germline ends came to 13 bases. The CDR3 spans 13 residues. CDR3 bases: TGTGCCATCAGACTCGACAGTACTTATGGCTACACCTTC. It yields the protein CAIRLDSTYGYTF.

The genes are TRBV28 and TRBJ2-1; D is ambiguous. The CDR3 runs 14 residues. Trimming left V 4 bases short and J 15 bases short, with 22 bases between. Germline V gene data show CDR1 as MDHEN and CDR2 as SYDVKM. The CDR3 is CASSSSGGVSYWFF. CDR3 coding DNA: TGTGCCAGCAGTTCGTCCGGCGGCGTATCTTATTGGTTCTTC.

The gene calls are TRBV11-2 and TRBJ2-3; TRBD1 is a possible D gene (5 bases). The CDR3 consists of 15 residues. CDR1 and CDR2 from the germline V gene are SGHAT and FQNNGV. V lost 0 bases, J lost 4 bases, and 11 bases lay in between. As DNA, the CDR3 is TGTGCCAGCAGCTTAGAGGTTGCAGGGCCAGATACGCAGTATTTT. It encodes CASSLEVAGPDTQYF. Full variable domain (rest looked up from reference TRBV11-2 and TRBJ2-3): EAGVAQSPRYKIIEKRQSVAFWCNPISGHATLYWYQQILGQGPKLLIQFQNNGVVDDSQLPKDRFSAERLKGVDSTLKIQPAKLEDSAVYLCASSLEVAGPDTQYFGPGTRLTVL.

This sequence joins TRBV11-2 and TRBJ2-1; 10 bases are shared with TRBD1. After removal of 5 bases from V and 6 bases from J, the junction contained 13 bases not matched to a gene. Germline V gives CDR1 SGHAT, CDR2 FQNNGV. The CDR3 spans 17 residues. The DNA for the CDR3 is TGTGCCAGCAGCACCCACCCCGCCGGGACAGGGGCCAATGAGCAGTTCTTC. This codes for CASSTHPAGTGANEQFF.